Presented here are 26 T cell receptor beta chains from one specimen sequenced in a study of blood T cells in healthy people across ages. Next came a second PCR, run for about 6 to 12 cycles, which used a sample-barcoded 5' primer along with a J-beta primer mix. TCRdb re-derived calls from the 5' RACE reads in MiXCR, one entry per CDR3 protein. The repertoire consists of roughly 730,000 distinct CDR3 sequences, with just over 55% occurring once and the leading ten covering roughly 25%. Material: blood. The receptor set was obtained from a man in his forties or fifties in good health.

This clonotype was detected only once. The chain carries TRBV2 and TRBJ2-5, with TRBD2 matching 12 bases. CDR1 SNHLY and CDR2 FYNNEI come from the germline V gene. The J segment lost 5 bases and the V segment lost 7 bases, leaving 8 bases of the junction unmatched. The CDR3 consists of 15 residues. CDR3 sequence reads: CASTEGLAGFETQYF. For the CDR3, the DNA is TGTGCCAGCACAGAAGGACTAGCGGGATTCGAGACCCAGTACTTC.

This clonotype occurred a few times. V and J are TRBV28 and TRBJ2-3; D might be TRBD2 (6 bases). The germline V gene has CDR1 MDHEN and CDR2 SYDVKM. Between the trimmed V and J ends, which lost 7 bases and 6 bases, there was a span of 17 bases. This CDR3 is 14 amino acids long. The CDR3 loop reads CASNMGGGADTQYF. Written as DNA, the CDR3 is TGTGCCAGCAACATGGGAGGAGGAGCGGATACGCAGTATTTT.

The CDR3 region is CASSLSPDRVNGNEQFF. The CDR3 region has the DNA TGTGCCAGCAGCTTATCCCCTGACAGGGTCAACGGCAATGAGCAGTTCTTC. The rearrangement uses TRBV7-9 and TRBJ2-1; the match to TRBD1 covers 7 bases. CDR1 is SEHNR, CDR2 FQNEAQ, per germline (reference sequence). The CDR3 has 17 amino acids. V lost 2 bases to trimming and J lost 6 bases; unmatched junction nucleotides: 13.

As for this clonotype: At one boundary the junction diverges from the germline segment, which might be a read error. V and J are TRBV3-1 and TRBJ2-6; 7 bases agree with TRBD1. CDR3 length: 16 residues. Per germline, CDR1 LGHDT and CDR2 YNNKEL (reference sequence). The CDR3 DNA reads as TGTGCCAGCAGCTCCCGACAGGGCTCTGGGGCCAACGTTCTGACTTTC. It translates to CASSSRQGSGANVLTF.

This chain joins TRBV28 and TRBJ1-4, with a weak D call TRBD1 (6 bases). The CDR3 consists of 16 residues. Germline V gene data show CDR1 as MDHEN and CDR2 as SYDVKM. Between the trimmed V and J ends, which lost 8 bases and 7 bases, there was a span of 23 bases. This CDR3 reads CASRSPAMGAIEKLFF. The CDR3 nucleotides read TGTGCCAGCCGTTCCCCCGCGATGGGGGCAATTGAAAAACTGTTTTTT.

This clonotype was found once. V gene TRBV6-1 combines with J gene TRBJ2-7; the match to TRBD2 covers 8 bases. Germline CDR1 MNHNS, CDR2 SASEGT. The ends lost 6 bases at V and 2 bases at J; junction bases unmatched: 12. CDR3 size: 16 residues. DNA of the CDR3: TGTGCCAGCAGGGAAACCTCTAGCGGGTCGACCTACGAGCAGTACTTC. Translation: CASRETSSGSTYEQYF.

This clonotype showed up just a few times. V usage is TRBV4-3 and J usage is TRBJ2-4; D call uncertain. The J call may be faulty, since TRBJ2-7 better matches the DNA end. The CDR3 runs to 14 residues. Germline V gene data show CDR1 as LGHNA and CDR2 as YSLEER. The CDR3 loop is CASSRELRADEQYF. In DNA, the CDR3 is TGCGCCAGCAGCAGAGAACTAAGGGCGGACGAGCAGTACTTC.

Note on this clonotype: At one end the junction does not follow the germline gene, possibly because of a read error. This chain uses TRBV27 with TRBJ1-4; 8 bases line up with TRBD1. The CDR3 runs 16 residues. Germline V gene sequence: CDR1 MNHEY, CDR2 SMNVEV (reference sequence). In DNA, the CDR3 is TGTGCCAGTAGTTTATCTTGGGCAGGGGGCAGTGAAAAACTGTTTTTT. Translating gives CASSLSWAGGSEKLFF.

The chain joins TRBV12-3 or TRBV12-4 to TRBJ2-6; D is unclear. V lost 7 bases to trimming and J lost 7 bases, with 8 bases between them. CDR3 size: 12 residues. CDR3: CASNGPANVLTF. The CDR3 DNA is TGTGCCAGCAACGGGCCCGCCAACGTCCTGACTTTC.

This clonotype was seen more than once but under ten times. The chain carries TRBV12-3 or TRBV12-4 and TRBJ2-2, with D unclear. V dropped 5 bases and J dropped 6 bases, with 10 bases sitting between them. The length of the CDR3 is 13 residues. The CDR3 sequence: CASSPPRPGELFF. Written as DNA, the CDR3 is TGTGCCAGCAGTCCCCCCCGACCCGGGGAGCTGTTTTTT.

This clonotype was seen many times. A much larger clone is a single base away; this may be a read error. The genes are TRBV4-2 and TRBJ2-1; D ambiguous. The J call may be wrong; the DNA end is better matched by TRBJ2-7. The CDR3 consists of 14 residues. Looked up from germline, CDR1 is LGHNA and CDR2 is YNFKEQ. CDR3 in amino acids: CASSQADSYNEQYF. In nucleotides, the CDR3 is TGTGCCAGCAGCCAAGCTGACTCCTACAATGAGCAGTACTTC.

As for this clonotype: At one of its ends the junction is not consistent with the germline gene, which may arise from a read error. The chain couples TRBV7-8 to TRBJ2-3; maybe TRBD2 (5 bases). The CDR3 is 15 amino acids. CDR1 and CDR2 (germline): SGHVS, FQNEAQ. The CDR3 bases are TGTGCCAGCAGTTTAGGCCGGGGTCCGGGAGATACGCAGTATTTT. Translated: CASSLGRGPGDTQYF.

The gene calls are TRBV20-1 and TRBJ1-4; perhaps TRBD1 as D (5 bases). The CDR3 length is 14 residues. The V gene lost 2 bases and the J gene lost 5 bases, with 12 bases spanning the gap. Germline-derived CDR1 and CDR2 are DFQATT and SNEGSKA (reference sequence). The CDR3 DNA reads as TGCAGTGCTAGACCAAGGGGAGCAAATGAAAAACTGTTTTTT. It encodes CSARPRGANEKLFF.

The chain carries TRBV7-2 and TRBJ1-5; the match to TRBD1 covers 7 bases. The CDR3 is made up of 13 amino acids. The junction had 2 bases not matched to a gene; V was cut back by 8 bases and J by 1 base. Germline loops: CDR1 SGHTA, CDR2 FQGNSA. CDR3 sequence: CASQGQSNQPQHF. The DNA for the CDR3 is TGTGCCAGCCAGGGACAGAGCAATCAGCCCCAGCATTTT.

This chain connects TRBV6-6 to TRBJ1-2, with D possibly matching TRBD1 (5 bases). V was clipped by 3 bases and J by 8 bases, with 19 bases between them. The CDR3 runs 15 residues. CDR1 MNHNY and CDR2 SVGAGI come from the germline V gene (reference sequence). The CDR3 sequence is CASSYHGAGDPGYTF. The CDR3 coding sequence is TGTGCCAGCAGTTATCATGGGGCGGGGGACCCAGGCTACACCTTC.

This clonotype was found a few times. The V gene is TRBV4-2, the J gene TRBJ2-1; 7 nucleotides align to TRBD2. The CDR3 has 16 amino acids. The V segment lost 0 bases and the J segment 8 bases; nucleotides outside the gene matches: 10. The germline CDR1 and CDR2 sequences are LGHNA and YNFKEQ. The CDR3 sequence: CASSQDLSLAGDEQFF. CDR3 DNA: TGTGCCAGCAGCCAAGATCTGAGCCTGGCGGGGGATGAGCAGTTCTTC.

This clonotype was counted only a few times. This chain uses TRBV12-3 or TRBV12-4 with TRBJ1-2; 8 bases are shared with TRBD1. The trim removed 6 bases at V and 4 bases at J, leaving 7 bases unmatched. The CDR3 consists of 14 residues. Here the CDR3 reads CASRTSGTGYGYTF. The CDR3 nucleotides read TGTGCCAGCAGGACCTCCGGGACAGGCTATGGCTACACCTTC.

The rearrangement uses TRBV10-3 and TRBJ2-3; 10 nucleotides agree with TRBD2. Germline assignment: CDR1 ENHRY and CDR2 SYGVKD. CDR3 length: 17 amino acids. V lost 2 bases and J lost 4; bases outside the gene matches: 9. CDR3: CAISEGASGRFPDTQYF. The CDR3 DNA follows: TGTGCCATCAGTGAGGGTGCTAGCGGGAGATTCCCAGATACGCAGTATTTT.

This clonotype was seen once. The gene calls are TRBV6-1 and TRBJ2-1; 7 positions match TRBD1. The CDR3 is 15 amino acids. With 6 bases clipped from V and 0 bases from J, the junction kept 5 bases outside the gene matches. Per germline, CDR1 MNHNS and CDR2 SASEGT. In DNA form, the CDR3 reads TGTGCCAGCAGGGCCGACAGGGACTCCTACAATGAGCAGTTCTTC. Translating gives CASRADRDSYNEQFF.

This clonotype was counted only a few times. This rearrangement joins TRBV7-9 to TRBJ1-1; D gene uncertain. CDR1 and CDR2 from the germline V gene are SEHNR and FQNEAQ (reference sequence). The length of the CDR3 is 14 residues. Between the trimmed V and J ends, which lost 7 bases and 1 base, there was a span of 13 bases. The CDR3 DNA follows: TGTGCCAGCACAGCCCTTCGGGGGAACACTGAAGCTTTCTTT. As protein: CASTALRGNTEAFF.

CDR3 sequence reads: CASSYIPGQGNSGANVLTF. CDR3 coding DNA: TGTGCCAGCAGTTATATACCGGGACAGGGCAACTCTGGGGCCAACGTCCTGACTTTC. The V and J genes are TRBV12-3 or TRBV12-4 and TRBJ2-6; 9 nucleotides agree with TRBD1. The junction had 10 bases not matched to a gene; V was cut back by 4 bases and J by 0 bases. CDR3 length: 19 residues.

This clonotype was found a few times. This chain links TRBV5-1 with TRBJ2-1; 7 bases align to TRBD1. The germline gives CDR1 SGHRS, CDR2 YFSETQ. This CDR3 has 15 residues. V was clipped by 4 bases and J by 6 bases; unmatched bases: 10. The CDR3 nucleotides are TGCGCCAGCAGCCAAGGGGGCGCGAGTCTCAATGAGCAGTTCTTC. Translated, it gives CASSQGGASLNEQFF.

This chain uses TRBV7-9 with TRBJ2-1; the match to TRBD1 covers 8 bases. From germline, CDR1 is SEHNR and CDR2 FQNEAQ (reference sequence). The J segment lost 7 bases and the V segment lost 1 base, leaving 15 bases of the junction unmatched. This CDR3 is 18 amino acids long. The CDR3 loop is CASSLVGGQAVKRNEQFF. The DNA for the CDR3 is TGTGCCAGCAGCTTAGTTGGGGGACAGGCGGTGAAGCGGAATGAGCAGTTCTTC. The full variable domain, its missing parts supplied by reference TRBV7-9 and TRBJ2-1, is DTGVSQNPRHKITKRGQNVTFRCDPISEHNRLYWYRQTLGQGPEFLTYFQNEAQLEKSRLLSDRFSAERPKGSFSTLEIQRTEQGDSAMYLCASSLVGGQAVKRNEQFFGPGTRLTVL.

The chain joins TRBV12-3 or TRBV12-4 to TRBJ1-2; 11 bases fit TRBD1. CDR3 length: 15 residues. Trimming removed 4 bases from V and 8 bases from J; junction bases left unmatched: 9. DNA for the CDR3: TGTGCCAGCAGTTACCATCCGGGACAGGGGGACGGCTACACCTTC. Translated, it gives CASSYHPGQGDGYTF.

This clonotype occurred once. The chain has TRBV29-1 and TRBJ2-7, with TRBD1 matching 7 bases. The CDR3 has 13 residues. The germline V gene has CDR1 SQVTM and CDR2 ANQGSEA. V was pared by 7 bases and J by 4 bases, with 10 bases of the junction left unmatched. DNA of the CDR3: TGCAGCGCGTCAACAGGGGAAGGGTACGAGCAGTACTTC. It translates to CSASTGEGYEQYF.

This clonotype occurred a few times. The chain joins TRBV25-1 to TRBJ1-2; D may be TRBD1 (6 bases). The CDR3 extends over 15 amino acids. CDR1 is MGHDK and CDR2 is SYGVNS in the germline V gene. V was trimmed by 6 bases and J by 0 bases, leaving 14 bases between them. CDR3 nucleotides: TGTGCCAGCAGCAGTGGACAGACCGCTAACTATGGCTACACCTTC. Its protein is CASSSGQTANYGYTF.